A selection of T cell receptor beta chains follows, all from one sample in a study of blood T cell repertoires in COVID-19. The method was immunoSEQ multiplex PCR; TCRdb's version includes in-frame clones alone and lacks a portion of them. Of around 300,000 clones in the sample, roughly 89% were seen once. The sample was PBMCs or T cells enriched from blood (not recorded which). The source of these receptors is a woman aged 60-75 years who had recovered from COVID-19. CDR3s leave out the opening cysteine and the closing phenylalanine or tryptophan. The order of the fields is J gene, CDR3 length, V gene, clone size, CDR3 protein. For some rows the clone size is stated as once, few or many, or as a class when expanded; others skip it.

>TRBJ2-1|13|TRBV2|-
ASSESGGVYNEQF
>TRBJ2-7|9|TRBV12-3/TRBV12-4|-
ASKRSAEQY
>TRBJ1-4|12|TRBV9|-
ASSVTATNEKLF
>TRBJ2-7|11|TRBV19|-
ASSKQGSYEQY
>TRBJ1-2|13|TRBV19|-
ASRAGTGLNYGYT
>TRBJ1-2|17|TRBV28|once
ASSLWRGAVQRGNYGYT
>TRBJ2-5|13|TRBV24-1|-
ATRPNLQGEETQY
>TRBJ1-1|10|TRBV5-6|-
ASSFGIDEAF
>TRBJ2-5|13|TRBV11-2|-
ASSLSHRVTETQY
>TRBJ1-4|14|TRBV28|-
ASSVPLGTVNEKLF
>TRBJ2-4|16|TRBV5-3|-
ARSLNTPGGKDKNIQY
>TRBJ2-1|13|TRBV24-1|-
ATSDPGTSGNEQF
>TRBJ2-2|15|TRBV5-4|-
ASSLKGATPGTGELF
>TRBJ2-2|14|TRBV7-9|-
ASSLLAGANTGELF
>TRBJ2-5|12|TRBV12-5|-
ASGPGNEQETQY
>TRBJ1-1|11|TRBV19|-
ASREQGDTEAF
>TRBJ2-7|12|TRBV5-1|-
ASSLEGIGDEQY
>TRBJ2-3|15|TRBV19|-
ASYGGPRDRGTDTQY
>TRBJ2-5|13|TRBV5-1|-
ATTRQGTVQETQY
>TRBJ2-2|12|TRBV11-2|-
ASSEQGLSGELF
>TRBJ2-3|11|TRBV3-1/TRBV3-2|once
ASSDRGADTQY
>TRBJ2-3|10|TRBV28|once
ASTTGGREWL
>TRBJ1-2|12|TRBV14|once
ASSRRGLWYGYT
>TRBJ2-7|13|TRBV24-1|-
ATSADDRPSYEQY
>TRBJ1-4|14|TRBV5-1|-
ASSLASPSVKEKLF
>TRBJ1-2|11|TRBV27|-
ASSLGQGFGYT
>TRBJ1-6|17|TRBV27|-
ASSFIVTGGGSYNSPLH
>TRBJ1-4|13|TRBV29-1|-
SVELGGGRFGKLF
>TRBJ1-1|11|TRBV12-5|-
ASGPAGRTEAF
>TRBJ2-7|13|TRBV27|-
ASSRLAGYSYEQY
>TRBJ1-2|13|TRBV7-9|few
ASRNKGASNYGYT
>TRBJ1-5|11|TRBV7-8|-
ASSGQSNQPQH
>TRBJ2-1|11|TRBV5-1|-
ASRRTGRNEQF
>TRBJ2-5|13|TRBV7-3|-
ASSTSGGARETQY
>TRBJ1-4|15|TRBV5-6|-
ASSFDRVALTNEKLF
>TRBJ1-1|12|TRBV19|-
ASRKLQGFTEAF
>TRBJ2-1|13|TRBV4-1|-
ASRPGLPSYNEQF
>TRBJ1-4|12|TRBV10-3|-
AISDPGEGEKLF
>TRBJ2-2|14|TRBV9|-
ASSPLREGNTGELF
>TRBJ2-5|13|TRBV6-1|-
ASSEDQGAWETQY
>TRBJ2-7|16|TRBV21-1|-
ASSKSEAAETETYEQY